These 25 T cell receptor beta chains were all obtained from the same sample, sequenced in a study of shared clonotypes between healthy human individuals. Profiling relied on immunoSEQ multiplex PCR, and the TCRdb table lists in-frame clones only, not all of them. The sample yields some 1 million clones, approximately 76% seen once. Sequenced: memory CD4+ T cells sorted from blood. Documented subset: CD45RA-negative fraction. The receptors were sampled from a man aged 18 to 29 in good health.

Only one count was recorded for this clone. The chain couples TRBV5-1 to TRBJ1-6, with a tentative D call TRBD1 (5 bases). This CDR3 is built from 14 residues. V was trimmed by 5 bases and J by 6 bases, leaving 12 bases between them. CDR1 is SGHRS, CDR2 YFSETQ, per germline. This CDR3 reads CASRFNGGNSPLHF. The CDR3 DNA follows: TGCGCCAGCAGATTTAACGGGGGTAATTCACCCCTCCACTTT.

This chain links TRBV7-8 with TRBJ1-1; D is unclear. Trimming removed 5 bases from V and 0 bases from J, with 10 bases in between. The germline gives CDR1 SGHVS, CDR2 FQNEAQ. This CDR3 has 14 residues. The CDR3 DNA reads as TGTGCCAGCAGCCGAAGAGATATGAACACTGAAGCTTTCTTT. Translation gives CASSRRDMNTEAFF.

Worth noting for this clone: A much larger clone is a single base away; this may be a read error. V gene TRBV5-8 combines with J gene TRBJ2-7; D ambiguous. This CDR3 has 15 amino acids. Germline V gives CDR1 SGHTS, CDR2 YDEGEE. Trimming removed 0 bases at V and 0 bases at J, with 10 bases between. This CDR3 reads CASSLGGRSSYEQYF. CDR3 sequence (DNA): TGTGCCAGCAGCTTGGGCGGAAGATCCTCCTACGAGCAGTACTTC.

This clone was detected ten times or more. The gene calls are TRBV28 and TRBJ1-4; D gene ambiguous. CDR1 MDHEN and CDR2 SYDVKM come from the germline V gene. V lost 7 bases and J lost 8, with 17 bases in between. The CDR3 is 14 residues long. CDR3 sequence (DNA): TGTGCCAGCACCCTGAGGTCGGGGAGGGAAAAACTGTTTTTT. It translates to CASTLRSGREKLFF.

This clone was counted once. The chain recombines TRBV10-3 with TRBJ2-6; unclear D gene. Trimming removed 3 bases from V and 0 bases from J, with 9 bases in between. CDR1 ENHRY and CDR2 SYGVKD come from the germline V gene. The CDR3 has 16 amino acids. CDR3 sequence (DNA): TGTGCCATCAGTGATGGCAGCCACTCTGGGGCCAACGTCCTGACTTTC. Protein: CAISDGSHSGANVLTF.

This rearrangement joins TRBV5-4 to TRBJ1-6, with 7 bases that match TRBD1. CDR3 size: 17 residues. J gave up 0 bases and V 0 bases, and 3 bases lay outside the gene matches. Germline lookup yields CDR1 SGHNT and CDR2 YYREEE (reference sequence). The CDR3 loop reads CASSLDRGSSYNSPLHF. Here the CDR3 DNA reads TGTGCCAGCAGCTTGGACAGGGGAAGCTCCTATAATTCACCCCTCCACTTT.

The chain employs TRBV10-3 and TRBJ2-5; 9 nucleotides agree with TRBD1. CDR1 ENHRY and CDR2 SYGVKD come from the germline V gene. The V and J ends lost 0 bases and 5 bases, in that order; junction bases with no gene match: 7. The CDR3 is 16 amino acids. The CDR3, as DNA: TGTGCCATCAGTGAGTCAGGAACAGGGGGCGCGGAGACCCAGTACTTC. The encoded protein is CAISESGTGGAETQYF.

On this clone itself: The sample carries other DNA sequences with the same CDR3. The chain is built from TRBV5-1 and TRBJ2-7; TRBD2 matches 11 bases. Germline CDR1 reads SGHRS; CDR2 reads YFSETQ. The CDR3 length is 15 residues. The V gene end was trimmed by 4 bases and the J gene end by 0 bases; junction bases not matched to a gene: 3. CDR3 amino acids: CASSSGTSGSYEQYF. CDR3 coding DNA: TGCGCCAGCAGCAGCGGGACTAGCGGCTCCTACGAGCAGTACTTC.

Comment on this clone: The sample has other DNA sequences that encode this CDR3 too. This chain links TRBV5-1 with TRBJ2-3; unclear D gene. V lost 0 bases and J lost 0, with 5 bases in between. CDR3 length equals 14 residues. In germline, CDR1 is SGHRS, CDR2 YFSETQ. The CDR3 DNA sequence: TGCGCCAGCAGCTTGGGTGGTAGCACAGATACGCAGTATTTT. It translates to CASSLGGSTDTQYF.

The chain combines TRBV11-2 with TRBJ2-3; D may be TRBD1 (6 bases). This CDR3 has 15 amino acids. Germline CDR1 SGHAT, CDR2 FQNNGV. V was cut by 6 bases and J by 4 bases, with 17 bases left in between. In nucleotides, the CDR3 is TGTGCCAGCAGAACCCATGCAGGGGCGGCAGATACGCAGTATTTT. Its protein is CASRTHAGAADTQYF.

The chain combines TRBV11-1 with TRBJ2-7, with a possible D match to TRBD1 (6 bases). V lost 4 bases and J 0 bases, leaving 16 bases between the germline ends. This CDR3 has 16 residues. Germline V gives CDR1 SGHAT, CDR2 FQDESV (reference sequence). The CDR3 DNA reads TGTGCCAGCAGCTCGACGGGTGGGGGCCTCTCCTACGAGCAGTACTTC. It encodes CASSSTGGGLSYEQYF.

In its sample, this clone was seen once. This chain joins TRBV7-8 and TRBJ1-6; weak D call: TRBD1 (5 bases). Looked up from germline, CDR1 is SGHVS and CDR2 is FQNEAQ. V lost 3 bases and J 9 bases, leaving 15 bases between the germline ends. The CDR3 length is 15 residues. The CDR3 here is CASSFSGANGSPLHF. The CDR3 bases are TGTGCCAGCAGCTTCTCCGGGGCCAATGGTTCACCCCTCCACTTT.

The V call is TRBV6-5, the J call TRBJ2-1, with D unresolved. Germline lookup yields CDR1 MNHEY and CDR2 SVGAGI. The CDR3 has 15 residues. V lost 2 bases and J lost 3, with 11 bases in between. The CDR3 sequence: CASSYAGGFYNEQFF. CDR3 DNA: TGTGCCAGCAGTTACGCCGGTGGCTTCTACAATGAGCAGTTCTTC.

The chain couples TRBV7-2 to TRBJ1-2; no clear D gene. CDR1 is SGHTA and CDR2 is FQGNSA in the germline V gene. Between the trimmed V and J ends, which lost 5 bases and 4 bases, there was a span of 5 bases. The CDR3 loop spans 11 amino acids. The CDR3 bases are TGTGCCAGCAGCGCTAGCTATGGCTACACCTTC. Translating gives CASSASYGYTF.

The rearrangement joins TRBV7-9 to TRBJ1-1; D gene unclear. The CDR3 runs 14 residues. With 7 bases removed from V and 2 bases from J, the gap between germline ends came to 14 bases. Germline CDR1 SEHNR, CDR2 FQNEAQ (reference sequence). The CDR3 here is CASTRGSGNTEAFF. The CDR3, as DNA: TGTGCCAGCACCCGCGGATCGGGAAACACTGAAGCTTTCTTT. Full variable domain (remainder filled in from reference TRBV7-9 and TRBJ1-1): DTGVSQNPRHKITKRGQNVTFRCDPISEHNRLYWYRQTLGQGPEFLTYFQNEAQLEKSRLLSDRFSAERPKGSFSTLEIQRTEQGDSAMYLCASTRGSGNTEAFFGQGTRLTVV.

CDR3: CSAVSSYEQYF. The DNA of the CDR3 is TGCAGTGCTGTCTCAAGCTACGAGCAGTACTTC. The rearrangement uses TRBV20-1 and TRBJ2-7; unclear D gene. Per germline, CDR1 DFQATT and CDR2 SNEGSKA (reference sequence). Trimming removed 5 bases at V and 3 bases at J, with 8 bases between. The CDR3 runs to 11 residues.

This clone has more than one count but fewer than ten. The chain combines TRBV9 with TRBJ2-2; D gene uncertain. V was cut by 1 base and J by 1 base, with 8 bases left in between. Germline loops: CDR1 SGDLS, CDR2 YYNGEE. The length of the CDR3 is 15 residues. Here the CDR3 reads CASSVQSGNTGELFF. CDR3 coding DNA: TGTGCCAGCAGCGTACAATCAGGGAACACCGGGGAGCTGTTTTTT.

The chain carries TRBV27 and TRBJ2-7; the match to TRBD1 covers 10 bases. Germline values: CDR1 MNHEY, CDR2 SMNVEV (reference sequence). V was clipped by 7 bases and J by 2 bases; unmatched bases: 14. The CDR3 sequence is 17 residues long. CDR3 DNA: TGTGCCAGCACTAGGGAACCCGGGACAGGGGCGACCTACGAGCAGTACTTC. It specifies CASTREPGTGATYEQYF.

This chain joins TRBV5-4 and TRBJ2-7, with TRBD2 matching over 7 bases. The CDR3 is made up of 14 amino acids. Germline loops: CDR1 SGHNT, CDR2 YYREEE (reference sequence). The V gene end was trimmed by 4 bases and the J gene end by 7 bases; junction bases not matched to a gene: 11. The CDR3 protein is CASSPGRTGGEQYF. The CDR3 bases are TGTGCCAGCAGCCCGGGACGGACCGGGGGGGAGCAGTACTTC. The entire variable domain, with the rest obtained from reference TRBV5-4 and TRBJ2-7, is as follows: ETGVTQSPTHLIKTRGQQVTLRCSSQSGHNTVSWYQQALGQGPQFIFQYYREEENGRGNFPPRFSGLQFPNYSSELNVNALELDDSALYLCASSPGRTGGEQYFGPGTRLTVT.

CDR3 region: CASSLGRRETQYF. In DNA, the CDR3 is TGTGCCAGCAGCTTAGGGCGGAGAGAGACCCAGTACTTC. The J gene is TRBJ2-5, the V gene TRBV7-8; D gene unclear. The CDR3 sequence is 13 residues long. With 1 base removed from V and 4 bases from J, the gap between germline ends came to 7 bases. Per the germline V gene, CDR1 is SGHVS and CDR2 is FQNEAQ.

The V gene is TRBV27, the J gene TRBJ2-3; 7 nucleotides align to TRBD1. This CDR3 has 15 residues. Germline V gives CDR1 MNHEY, CDR2 SMNVEV (reference sequence). V was pared by 5 bases and J by 2 bases, with 7 bases of the junction left unmatched. The CDR3 DNA reads TGTGCCAGCAGTACACAGGGGAAGGACACAGATACGCAGTATTTT. It yields the protein CASSTQGKDTDTQYF.

J is TRBJ1-6 and V is TRBV9, with D perhaps TRBD1 (5 bases). The CDR3 spans 14 residues. CDR1 is SGDLS, CDR2 YYNGEE, per germline. V lost 2 bases and J 9 bases, leaving 12 bases between the germline ends. The CDR3 DNA is TGTGCCAGCAGCGTCGGAGCGGGGGTTTCACCCCTCCACTTT. Amino acid sequence: CASSVGAGVSPLHF.

The CDR3 nucleotides read TGCGCCAGCAGTTACGTCGGACAGGGAGGGCAAGAGACCCAGTACTTC. Amino acid sequence: CASSYVGQGGQETQYF. The rearrangement uses TRBV5-1 and TRBJ2-5, with D tentatively TRBD1 (8 bases). Germline V gene lookup returns CDR1 SGHRS and CDR2 YFSETQ. CDR3 length equals 16 residues. V lost 5 bases and J 2 bases, leaving 19 bases between the germline ends.

The V call is TRBV7-9, the J call TRBJ1-1; D ambiguous. Germline V gene lookup returns CDR1 SEHNR and CDR2 FQNEAQ (reference sequence). V was clipped by 5 bases and J by 7 bases, with 11 bases between them. CDR3 length: 12 residues. The CDR3 spells CASSQGRSEAFF. Written as DNA, the CDR3 is TGTGCCAGCAGCCAAGGGCGGAGTGAAGCTTTCTTT.

This chain joins TRBV7-9 and TRBJ2-7; TRBD2 aligns across 7 bases. V trimming: 5 bases; J trimming: 1 base; junction bases outside the gene matches: 8. The length of the CDR3 is 15 residues. In germline, CDR1 is SEHNR, CDR2 FQNEAQ (reference sequence). The DNA of the CDR3 is TGTGCCAGCAGCCTAGGCCCCGGGGGGTCCTACGAGCAGTACTTC. Its protein product is CASSLGPGGSYEQYF.